This record concerns one TCR beta chain sequence. This clone was counted between two and nine times. Its antigen is not yet known. Per-base qualities were not stored, and no clone one base away is much larger. The sample is drawn from a study of blood T cell repertoires in COVID-19 (dated by TCRdb to between 2020 and 2021). General notes on the study: The collaborator samples originated in the United States, Italy and Spain and spanned the acute and convalescent phases of COVID-19. The prospective study material was composed of cDNA or gDNA derived from T cells, B-cell-depleted T cells, or PBMCs. Subjects who had been exposed to COVID-19, were actively infected with it, or had recovered from it provided the deeply sampled blood TCRbeta repertoires that made up the dataset. The repertoires were released in a freely available public database meant as a resource for research on the immune response to SARS-CoV-2. The samples were drawn from two sources: the first 160 participants of the ongoing ImmuneRACE study, and 950 to 1,500 subjects contributed by 6 global collaborators. Nearly every sample came with metadata listing a de-identified subject ID, COVID-19 status, age in years and sex. Where HLA class I and class II types were available, the types were taken from metadata supplied by the sample provider, not from assay-based typing. The paper's findings and limits, for the study overall: The quantity of clinical and demographic metadata differed by source and by participant and was supplied without curation.

In the prospective study, participants were roughly 18 to 89 years old, resided in about two dozen geographic areas of the United States, and were enrolled through a virtual design. Cohort assignment in the prospective study relied on participant-reported clinical history from a screening survey and a study questionnaire. Recovered participants in ImmuneRACE Cohort 3 were defined by two consecutive negative NP/OP PCR tests, clearance by a healthcare professional, or resolution of symptoms. Mobile phlebotomists in the prospective study collected whole blood, serum and a nasopharyngeal or oropharyngeal swab from every participant. Prospective study participants could optionally give additional blood draws and questionnaires over an approximately two-month period. Prospective study blood samples were shipped either frozen or at room temperature before DNA extraction. The germline V gene provides CDR1 MNHNS and CDR2 SASEGT. V gives up 1 base and J gives up 9 bases, and the segment between their germline ends measures 15 bases. From the cysteine through the phenylalanine, the CDR3 covers 14 amino acids. This entry keeps only the CDR3 DNA: 42 bases, framed from base 1.

TCRbeta CDR3 regions were amplified from genomic DNA by means of the immunoSEQ Assay, a bias-controlled multiplex PCR. For the original study's pipeline: Nucleated cell counts per sample were estimated from amplification of reference gene primers within the assay. Sequence reads were collapsed and filtered to measure the absolute abundance of every unique TCRbeta CDR3 rearrangement. For each sample, productive Simpson clonality was calculated as the square root of Simpson's diversity index across productive rearrangements. In TCRdb, the immuneACCESS table is reduced to in-frame sequences with V and J assigned. These tables do not hold every clone; where another copy was compared, an unresolved V gene accounts for under half, and the others remain unexplained. The V and J calls and the clone size are those of that table, but D and trimming were determined from the DNA. In all, the sample holds 250,000 to 350,000 clones, and over 75% of those were seen once. Around 1.1% of the sample is held by the ten biggest clonotypes.

What was sequenced was PBMCs or T cells enriched from blood (not recorded which). This chain joins TRBV6-1 to TRBJ1-2, with a weak D call of TRBD1 (6 bases match). The TCR comes from a woman younger than 45 who had recovered from COVID-19. The DNA sequence is TGTGCCAGCAGTGAAGACCGGGACACTGGGAGCTACACCTTC. It specifies CASSEDRDTGSYTF.